Presented here are 17 T cell receptor beta chains from one specimen sequenced in a study of blood T cell repertoires in COVID-19. Profiling relied on immunoSEQ multiplex PCR, and the TCRdb table lists in-frame clones only, not all of them. The sample holds about 420,000 clones; over 85% are singletons and the top ten take approximately 0.92%. The sequenced sample was peripheral blood. Source of these receptors: a man aged 18 to 35 with COVID-19, enrolled during active disease.

The genes are TRBV3-1 (or the pseudogene TRBV3-2) and TRBJ1-4; 7 bases map to TRBD1. The germline CDR1 and CDR2 sequences are LGHDT and YNNKEL (reference sequence). Unmatched junction bases numbered 5, after V lost 4 bases and J lost 6 bases. The CDR3 sequence is 14 residues long. The CDR3 DNA is TGTGCCAGCAGCCCCCGGGACAGCTATGAAAAACTGTTTTTT. The encoded protein is CASSPRDSYEKLFF.

The chain combines TRBV6-5 with TRBJ2-3, with 9 bases lining up with TRBD2. The length of the CDR3 is 15 residues. Trimming cost V 6 bases and J 6 bases; bases outside gene matches: 10. Germline-derived CDR1 and CDR2 are MNHEY and SVGAGI. The CDR3 is CASSISGGRTDTQYF. The CDR3 DNA follows: TGTGCCAGCAGCATTAGCGGGGGCCGGACCGATACGCAGTATTTT.

The chain has TRBV2 and TRBJ1-4, with D tentatively TRBD1 (6 bases). This CDR3 has 13 amino acids. Trimming took off 6 bases at V and 8 bases at J, with 13 bases between the two ends. CDR1 and CDR2 (germline): SNHLY, FYNNEI. The chain's CDR3 is CASRQGENEKLFF. Here the CDR3 DNA reads TGTGCCAGCAGACAGGGCGAAAACGAAAAACTGTTTTTT.

This chain links TRBV7-8 with TRBJ1-6, with a weak D call TRBD1 (6 bases). Germline V gene data show CDR1 as SGHVS and CDR2 as FQNEAQ. Trimming shortened V by 2 bases and J by 10 bases, and 12 bases separated the two germline ends. The CDR3 is 14 amino acids. CDR3 sequence (DNA): TGTGCCAGCAGCTTAACAGGGATGCGGTCACCCCTCCACTTT. It yields the protein CASSLTGMRSPLHF.

This clone was seen only a few times. This chain joins TRBV4-2 and TRBJ2-2; possibly TRBD1 for D (5 bases). The V end lost 4 bases, the J end lost 1 base, and 7 bases lay between the germline ends. The CDR3 loop spans 14 amino acids. Germline lookup yields CDR1 LGHNA and CDR2 YNFKEQ. The CDR3 loop is CASSLGENTGELFF. CDR3 bases: TGTGCCAGCAGCCTAGGGGAGAACACCGGGGAGCTGTTTTTT.

The V and J genes are TRBV5-4 and TRBJ2-2; 8 nucleotides line up with TRBD1. CDR3 length: 14 amino acids. The V gene end was trimmed by 2 bases and the J gene end by 7 bases; junction bases not matched to a gene: 4. CDR1 is SGHNT and CDR2 is YYREEE in the germline V gene (reference sequence). As DNA, the CDR3 is TGTGCCAGCAGCTTACAGGGGGTCGGCGGGGAGCTGTTTTTT. It is translated as CASSLQGVGGELFF.

The J gene is TRBJ2-7, the V gene TRBV18; D possibly corresponds to TRBD1 (5 bases). Germline V gene data show CDR1 as KGHSH and CDR2 as LQKENI. This CDR3 has 15 residues. V lost 3 bases and J lost 0, with 12 bases in between. DNA of the CDR3: TGTGCCAGCTCACCGGGGCAGGGCAGCTCCTACGAGCAGTACTTC. Its translation is CASSPGQGSSYEQYF.

The V call is TRBV3-1 (or the pseudogene TRBV3-2), the J call TRBJ2-5; TRBD2 aligns across 8 bases. V lost 0 bases to trimming and J lost 5 bases; unmatched junction nucleotides: 11. This CDR3 has 17 amino acids. CDR1 is LGHDT, CDR2 YNNKEL, per germline (reference sequence). CDR3 protein: CASSQEIGRGGRETQYF. In DNA form, the CDR3 reads TGTGCCAGCAGCCAAGAAATAGGACGGGGGGGCCGGGAGACCCAGTACTTC.

The CDR3 nucleotides are TGTGCCAGCAGCTTCGGGACAGGGTGGGGCTATGGCTACACCTTC. It specifies CASSFGTGWGYGYTF. The chain joins TRBV5-6 to TRBJ1-2, with 9 nucleotides matching TRBD1. The germline V gene has CDR1 SGHDT and CDR2 YYEEEE. This CDR3 contains 15 residues. The V and J ends lost 2 bases and 4 bases, in that order; junction bases with no gene match: 6.

The chain has TRBV3-1 (or the pseudogene TRBV3-2) and TRBJ2-7; 9 nucleotides align to TRBD1. The CDR3 is made up of 16 amino acids. Germline-derived CDR1 and CDR2 are LGHDT and YNNKEL (reference sequence). J gave up 5 bases and V 0 bases, and 8 bases lay outside the gene matches. CDR3 nucleotides: TGTGCCAGCAGCCAAGAGCCGGGACAGGGTATCCACGAGCAGTACTTC. It codes for CASSQEPGQGIHEQYF.

The CDR3 sequence is CASSTTARGEQYF. The CDR3 DNA sequence: TGTGCCAGCAGTACCACGGCGCGAGGCGAGCAGTACTTC. The V gene is TRBV12-3 or TRBV12-4, the J gene TRBJ2-7; D unresolved. This CDR3 contains 13 residues. V was pared by 5 bases and J by 6 bases, with 14 bases between.

The CDR3 is CASYSGGAREQYF. In DNA, the CDR3 is TGCGCCAGCTACAGCGGGGGGGCTCGCGAGCAGTACTTC. The J gene is TRBJ2-7, the V gene TRBV10-2; 10 nucleotides agree with TRBD2. Trimming at V came to 8 bases and at J to 6 bases, leaving 7 bases not matched to a gene. Germline V gene lookup returns CDR1 WSHSY and CDR2 SAAADI. This CDR3 spans 13 amino acids.

This clone was found a few times. At the DNA level, this CDR3 is encoded by other sequences in the same sample as well. V usage is TRBV5-1 and J usage is TRBJ1-5; D is possibly TRBD1 (6 bases). CDR3 length: 14 residues. Germline lookup yields CDR1 SGHRS and CDR2 YFSETQ. The germline V and J ends were trimmed by 1 base and 4 bases, with 9 bases remaining between them. The DNA of the CDR3 is TGCGCCAGCAGCTTGCGAGGGGGAAATCAGCCCCAGCATTTT. Protein product: CASSLRGGNQPQHF.

The V gene is TRBV5-6, the J gene TRBJ2-6; the D is unclear. With 0 bases removed from V and 0 bases from J, the gap between germline ends came to 10 bases. From germline, CDR1 is SGHDT and CDR2 YYEEEE. The CDR3 runs to 17 residues. The chain's CDR3 is CASSLEHITSGANVLTF. The CDR3 DNA reads as TGTGCCAGCAGCTTGGAACACATCACCTCTGGGGCCAACGTCCTGACTTTC. Full variable domain (outside the CDR3, taken from reference TRBV5-6 and TRBJ2-6): DAGVTQSPTHLIKTRGQQVTLRCSPKSGHDTVSWYQQALGQGPQFIFQYYEEEERQRGNFPDRFSGHQFPNYSSELNVNALLLGDSALYLCASSLEHITSGANVLTFGAGSRLTVL.

This chain uses TRBV20-1 with TRBJ1-3, with D unresolved. Trimming stripped 4 bases from V and 5 bases from J, with 6 bases between. The CDR3 is 11 residues long. CDR1 and CDR2 from the germline V gene are DFQATT and SNEGSKA (reference sequence). The CDR3 coding sequence is TGCAGTGCTATAGCTCGAAACACCATATATTTT. Encoded protein: CSAIARNTIYF.

The J gene is TRBJ1-4, the V gene TRBV7-9; the match to TRBD1 covers 9 bases. Germline loops: CDR1 SEHNR, CDR2 FQNEAQ (reference sequence). The V segment lost 3 bases and the J segment 8 bases; nucleotides outside the gene matches: 10. This CDR3 is 16 amino acids long. The CDR3 here is CASSFLGGTGSEKLFF. For the CDR3, the DNA is TGTGCCAGCAGCTTCCTTGGCGGGACAGGGAGCGAAAAACTGTTTTTT. The full variable domain, with the rest looked up from reference TRBV7-9 and TRBJ1-4, is DTGVSQNPRHKITKRGQNVTFRCDPISEHNRLYWYRQTLGQGPEFLTYFQNEAQLEKSRLLSDRFSAERPKGSFSTLEIQRTEQGDSAMYLCASSFLGGTGSEKLFFGSGTQLSVL.

The chain uses TRBV7-3 and TRBJ1-1; D is unresolved. Germline V CDR1 and CDR2: SGHTA, FQGTGA. This CDR3 region has 13 residues. Trimming left V 5 bases short and J 4 bases short, with 11 bases between. CDR3 protein: CASSPSPGTEAFF. The CDR3 DNA is TGTGCCAGCAGCCCCTCCCCGGGCACTGAAGCTTTCTTT.